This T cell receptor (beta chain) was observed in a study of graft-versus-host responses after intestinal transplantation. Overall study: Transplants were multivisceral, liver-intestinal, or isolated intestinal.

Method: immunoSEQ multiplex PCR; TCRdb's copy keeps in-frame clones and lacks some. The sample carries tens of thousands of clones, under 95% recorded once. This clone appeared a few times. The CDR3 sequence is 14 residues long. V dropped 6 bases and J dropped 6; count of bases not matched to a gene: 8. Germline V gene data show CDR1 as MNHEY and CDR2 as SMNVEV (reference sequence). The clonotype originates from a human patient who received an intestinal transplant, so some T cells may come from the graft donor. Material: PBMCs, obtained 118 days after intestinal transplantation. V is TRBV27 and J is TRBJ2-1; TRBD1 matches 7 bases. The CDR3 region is CASSDRERGNEQFF. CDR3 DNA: TGTGCCAGCAGCGACAGGGAACGTGGCAATGAGCAGTTCTTC.